These 23 T cell receptor beta chains came from one sample sequenced in a study of blood T cell repertoires in COVID-19. The protocol was immunoSEQ multiplex PCR, while the TCRdb copy is restricted to in-frame clones and leaves out a portion. The profile covers approximately 230,000 clones, with 86% appearing a single time and around 2.2% taken by the ten largest. The sample was peripheral blood. The source of these receptors is a man aged 25-45 years who had recovered from COVID-19.

The V and J genes are TRBV19 and TRBJ2-1; D ambiguous. V shed 7 bases and J shed 6 bases, with 16 bases lying between them. From germline, CDR1 is LNHDA and CDR2 SQIVND (reference sequence). The CDR3 contains 14 residues. CDR3 residues: CASTHRVISNEQFF. The CDR3, as DNA: TGTGCCAGTACGCACCGCGTAATAAGCAATGAGCAGTTCTTC. The complete variable domain, with remaining parts taken from reference TRBV19 and TRBJ2-1, reads DGGITQSPKYLFRKEGQNVTLSCEQNLNHDAMYWYRQDPGQGLRLIYYSQIVNDFQKGDIAEGYSVSREKKESFPLTVTSAQKNPTAFYLCASTHRVISNEQFFGPGTRLTVL.

The V and J genes are TRBV7-9 and TRBJ2-3, with D uncertain. V was shortened by 0 bases and J by 0 bases, with 4 bases between the two germline ends. The CDR3 covers 14 residues. CDR1 and CDR2 from the germline V gene are SEHNR and FQNEAQ (reference sequence). The CDR3 is CASSLAASTDTQYF. DNA for the CDR3: TGTGCCAGCAGCTTAGCGGCTAGCACAGATACGCAGTATTTT. The full variable domain, rest sourced from reference TRBV7-9 and TRBJ2-3, is DTGVSQNPRHKITKRGQNVTFRCDPISEHNRLYWYRQTLGQGPEFLTYFQNEAQLEKSRLLSDRFSAERPKGSFSTLEIQRTEQGDSAMYLCASSLAASTDTQYFGPGTRLTVL.

The chain recombines TRBV7-9 with TRBJ1-2; D not resolved. Between the trimmed V and J ends, which lost 7 bases and 10 bases, there was a span of 19 bases. Looked up from germline, CDR1 is SEHNR and CDR2 is FQNEAQ (reference sequence). The CDR3 is 13 amino acids. This chain's CDR3 is CASTDGVSEAYTF. DNA of the CDR3: TGTGCCAGCACCGATGGAGTCAGCGAAGCCTACACCTTC. Variable domain in full (rest from reference TRBV7-9 and TRBJ1-2): DTGVSQNPRHKITKRGQNVTFRCDPISEHNRLYWYRQTLGQGPEFLTYFQNEAQLEKSRLLSDRFSAERPKGSFSTLEIQRTEQGDSAMYLCASTDGVSEAYTFGSGTRLTVV.

As to this clone: At the DNA level, this CDR3 is encoded by other sequences in the same sample as well. The gene calls are TRBV27 and TRBJ2-7; possibly TRBD1 for D (7 bases). The V and J ends lost 0 bases and 2 bases respectively, with 11 bases between them. The CDR3 loop spans 15 amino acids. Germline V gene sequence: CDR1 MNHEY, CDR2 SMNVEV (reference sequence). The CDR3 region is CASSLSSGGPYEQYF. CDR3 DNA sequence: TGTGCCAGCAGTTTATCGTCAGGGGGGCCCTACGAGCAGTACTTC.

The rearrangement links TRBV2 to TRBJ2-3, with TRBD2 as a possible D gene (6 bases). CDR3 length: 14 amino acids. The V gene's germline CDR1 is SNHLY and CDR2 FYNNEI. V was shortened by 5 bases and J by 5 bases, with 14 bases between the two germline ends. The CDR3: CASSKTGVGDTQYF. DNA of the CDR3: TGTGCCAGCAGTAAAACGGGGGTAGGAGATACGCAGTATTTT.

The V call is TRBV4-1, the J call TRBJ1-2; 12 bases line up with TRBD1. The germline gives CDR1 MGHRA, CDR2 YSYEKL. Trimming at V came to 1 base and at J to 4 bases, leaving 4 bases not matched to a gene. There are 16 residues in the CDR3. The CDR3, as DNA: TGCGCCAGCAGCCAAGCCGGGACAGGGGGCATCTATGGCTACACCTTC. Its protein is CASSQAGTGGIYGYTF.

The chain recombines TRBV10-2 with TRBJ1-3; possible D gene TRBD1, 6 bases. The CDR3 extends over 16 amino acids. Germline loops: CDR1 WSHSY, CDR2 SAAADI. V dropped 6 bases and J dropped 0 bases, with 15 bases sitting between them. The CDR3 protein is CASREPTGPSGNTIYF. The CDR3 region has the DNA TGCGCCAGCAGGGAGCCAACAGGGCCCTCTGGAAACACCATATATTTT.

J is TRBJ2-6 and V is TRBV6-5; D gene uncertain. The CDR3 spans 14 residues. Germline V gene lookup returns CDR1 MNHEY and CDR2 SVGAGI. V lost 6 bases, J lost 0 bases, and 6 bases lay in between. The DNA for the CDR3 is TGTGCCAGCAGGTCATCCTCTGGGGCCAACGTCCTGACTTTC. It codes for CASRSSSGANVLTF.

In its sample, this clone was seen once. CDR3 sequence (DNA): TGTGCCAGCAGCGCCAGACAGGGGGCGAACACTGAAGCTTTCTTT. It translates to CASSARQGANTEAFF. The chain combines TRBV9 with TRBJ1-1, with TRBD1 identical over 10 bases. This CDR3 comprises 15 residues. Losses at the gene ends were 3 bases for V and 1 base for J; bases not matched to a gene: 3. Germline CDR1 and CDR2: SGDLS and YYNGEE.

The chain links TRBV6-2 or TRBV6-3 to TRBJ1-5, with TRBD1 as a possible D gene (6 bases). The germline V gene has CDR1 MNHEY and CDR2 SVGEGT. This CDR3 is 17 amino acids long. Trimming removed 6 bases from V and 0 bases from J, with 18 bases in between. The CDR3 DNA sequence: TGTGCCAGCAGCCCTGACAGGCGCCAGTATAGCAATCAGCCCCAGCATTTT. Encoded protein: CASSPDRRQYSNQPQHF.

This sequence joins TRBV27 and TRBJ1-5; a possible D gene is TRBD1 (5 bases). V gave up 2 bases and J gave up 9 bases, with 11 bases separating them. Germline-derived CDR1 and CDR2 are MNHEY and SMNVEV (reference sequence). This CDR3 is built from 13 residues. CDR3 residues: CASSLGAEGPQHF. Written as DNA, the CDR3 is TGTGCCAGCAGTTTAGGGGCCGAAGGGCCCCAGCATTTT.

The gene calls are TRBV4-2 and TRBJ2-1, with TRBD2 matching over 10 bases. The germline CDR1 and CDR2 sequences are LGHNA and YNFKEQ. The CDR3 has 18 amino acids. With 3 bases clipped from V and 4 bases from J, the junction kept 12 bases outside the gene matches. The chain's CDR3 is CASSHPGGTSENYNEQFF. The CDR3 DNA reads TGTGCCAGCAGCCACCCCGGAGGGACTAGCGAAAATTACAATGAGCAGTTCTTC.

The rearrangement joins TRBV2 to TRBJ1-4; D uncertain. Trimming left V 4 bases short and J 7 bases short, with 10 bases between. CDR3 length: 13 residues. The germline V gene encodes CDR1 SNHLY and CDR2 FYNNEI. The DNA of the CDR3 is TGTGCCAGCAGTGGACCCCTAGCTGAAAAACTGTTTTTT. This sequence encodes CASSGPLAEKLFF.

The V call is TRBV10-2, the J call TRBJ2-2; TRBD2 matches 15 bases. The CDR3 is made up of 18 amino acids. Germline CDR1 is WSHSY and CDR2 is SAAADI. The J segment lost 6 bases and the V segment lost 2 bases, leaving 7 bases of the junction unmatched. CDR3 coding DNA: TGCGCCAGCAGTGAGGGACTAGCGGGGGGGCTTTCCCCCGGGGAGCTGTTTTTT. Amino acids: CASSEGLAGGLSPGELFF.

This sequence joins TRBV6-6 and TRBJ2-1; 9 nucleotides line up with TRBD2. Per the germline V gene, CDR1 is MNHNY and CDR2 is SVGAGI (reference sequence). The CDR3 sequence is 15 residues long. J was trimmed by 6 bases and V by 5 bases; bases with no gene match: 8. The CDR3 DNA sequence: TGTGCCAGCAGTCCTATAGCGGGGGCACGCAATGAGCAGTTCTTC. Encoded protein: CASSPIAGARNEQFF.

This chain uses TRBV19 with TRBJ1-2; 7 bases are shared with TRBD1. The CDR3 has 14 residues. Germline trimming cut 10 bases from V and 0 bases from J; bases unmatched to any gene: 8. Germline assignment: CDR1 LNHDA and CDR2 SQIVND (reference sequence). The CDR3 reads CATTRTGANYGYTF. The CDR3 DNA sequence: TGTGCCACAACAAGGACAGGAGCTAACTATGGCTACACCTTC. Full variable domain (missing parts from reference TRBV19 and TRBJ1-2): DGGITQSPKYLFRKEGQNVTLSCEQNLNHDAMYWYRQDPGQGLRLIYYSQIVNDFQKGDIAEGYSVSREKKESFPLTVTSAQKNPTAFYLCATTRTGANYGYTFGSGTRLTVV.

This chain joins TRBV14 and TRBJ2-7, with D possibly being TRBD2 (6 bases). Trimming left V 2 bases short and J 4 bases short, with 24 bases between. The CDR3 sequence is 18 residues long. The germline V gene encodes CDR1 SGHDN and CDR2 FVKESK. CDR3 protein: CASSQPPQGRPGVYEQYF. For the CDR3, the DNA is TGTGCCAGCAGCCAACCACCTCAGGGCAGGCCGGGGGTATACGAGCAGTACTTC.

The chain combines TRBV4-1 with TRBJ2-3; D might be TRBD2 (7 bases). With 1 base removed from V and 3 bases from J, the gap between germline ends came to 17 bases. This CDR3 has 17 residues. In germline, CDR1 is MGHRA, CDR2 YSYEKL. Written as DNA, the CDR3 is TGCGCCAGCAGCCAAGGGCCATGGGGGGGCGAGACAGATACGCAGTATTTT. As protein: CASSQGPWGGETDTQYF.

The chain recombines TRBV7-7 with TRBJ1-1; no definite D call. The germline V gene has CDR1 SSHAT and CDR2 FNYEAQ (reference sequence). V was shortened by 2 bases and J by 5 bases, with 9 bases between the two germline ends. CDR3 length: 13 residues. The CDR3 DNA follows: TGTGCCAGCAGCTTAACCCAGTATACTGAAGCTTTCTTT. This codes for CASSLTQYTEAFF.

The rearrangement links TRBV5-5 to TRBJ1-2; 8 bases agree with TRBD1. The CDR3 totals 14 residues. V shed 2 bases and J 5 bases; nucleotides not matched to a gene: 5. Germline loops: CDR1 SGHKS, CDR2 YYEKEE (reference sequence). Here the CDR3 reads CASSFTGGFYGYTF. CDR3 bases: TGTGCCAGCAGCTTTACAGGGGGTTTTTATGGCTACACCTTC.

The J gene is TRBJ1-2, the V gene TRBV6-5; TRBD1 matches 8 bases. CDR3 length: 14 amino acids. From germline, CDR1 is MNHEY and CDR2 SVGAGI. V trimming: 4 bases; J trimming: 6 bases; junction bases outside the gene matches: 7. CDR3 nucleotides: TGTGCCAGCAGTTTTACCTCAGGGGGCCATGGCTACACCTTC. Its protein product is CASSFTSGGHGYTF.

This clone was seen a handful of times. The chain has TRBV2 and TRBJ2-6, with D perhaps matching TRBD1 (5 bases). The CDR3 contains 15 residues. Trimming removed 7 bases at V and 0 bases at J, with 10 bases between. Per the germline V gene, CDR1 is SNHLY and CDR2 is FYNNEI. CDR3 in amino acids: CASTTGYSGANVLTF. CDR3 sequence (DNA): TGTGCCAGCACTACAGGTTACTCTGGGGCCAACGTCCTGACTTTC.

The V call is TRBV7-9, the J call TRBJ2-7; TRBD1 matches at 7 bases. Germline V gives CDR1 SEHNR, CDR2 FQNEAQ (reference sequence). With 4 bases clipped from V and 0 bases from J, the junction kept 6 bases outside the gene matches. The CDR3 length is 15 residues. CDR3 coding DNA: TGTGCCAGCAGCTCAGGACAGGCCTACTCCTACGAGCAGTACTTC. This gives the protein CASSSGQAYSYEQYF.